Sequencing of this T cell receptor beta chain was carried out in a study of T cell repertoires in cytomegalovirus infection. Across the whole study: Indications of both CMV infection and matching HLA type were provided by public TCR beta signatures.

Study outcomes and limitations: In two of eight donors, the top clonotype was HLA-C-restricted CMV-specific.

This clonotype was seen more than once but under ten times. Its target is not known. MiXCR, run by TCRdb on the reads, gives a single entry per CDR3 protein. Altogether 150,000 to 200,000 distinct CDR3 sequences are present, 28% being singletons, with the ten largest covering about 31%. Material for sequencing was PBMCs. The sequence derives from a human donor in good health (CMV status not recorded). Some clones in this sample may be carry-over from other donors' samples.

The chain's CDR3 is CSASPGTGGNQPQHF. For the CDR3, the DNA is TGCAGTGCTTCACCCGGGACAGGAGGAAATCAGCCCCAGCATTTT. The chain combines TRBV20-1 with TRBJ1-5, with TRBD1 matching over 8 bases. CDR3 length: 15 residues. V lost 5 bases, J lost 4 bases, and 10 bases stayed unmatched. Germline values: CDR1 DFQATT, CDR2 SNEGSKA (reference sequence).